Below, one T cell receptor beta chain is given with its context. The specificity of this receptor is unknown. Per-base qualities were not stored, and no clone one base away is much larger. From the germline V gene, CDR1 is KGHSH and CDR2 is LQKENI. The CDR3 contains 12 residues, cysteine and phenylalanine counted. Solely the CDR3 DNA is kept, with 36 bases framed from the first base. Trimming takes 0 bases from V and 11 bases from J, and the germline ends sit 10 bases apart. The immunoSEQ Assay, a bias-controlled multiplex PCR, was used to amplify TCRbeta CDR3 regions from genomic DNA. The authors processed their data as follows. The number of nucleated cells in each sample was estimated by amplification of reference gene primers within the assay. To quantify the absolute abundance of each unique TCRbeta CDR3 rearrangement, sequence reads were collapsed and filtered. For each sample, productive Simpson clonality was calculated as the square root of Simpson's diversity index across productive rearrangements. The clones in this table, taken by TCRdb from immuneACCESS, are in-frame only. Not every clone is retained; where verified, under half of the shortfall comes from an unresolved V gene, and the cause of the rest is unknown. V, J and clone size are taken as reported in that table, and D and trimming were inferred from the DNA itself. This sample is represented by about 280,000 clones; over 85% of them were singletons. 1.5% to 2% of the sample is in the top ten clones.

This sample was included in a study of blood T cell repertoires in COVID-19 (dated by TCRdb to 2018 to 2020). The study in broad terms: Samples covering the acute and convalescent phases of COVID-19 were provided by collaborators in the United States, Italy and Spain. The prospective study material was composed of cDNA or gDNA derived from T cells, B-cell-depleted T cells, or PBMCs. Deeply sampled blood TCRbeta repertoires from subjects exposed to, actively infected with, or recovered from COVID-19 were included in the dataset. The repertoires were released in a freely available public database intended as a resource for research on the immune response to SARS-CoV-2. Samples came from the ongoing ImmuneRACE study (first 160 participants) plus 1,254 subjects from 6 global collaborators. Nearly every sample came with metadata listing a de-identified subject ID, COVID-19 status, age in years and sex. HLA class I and class II types, where available, came from metadata supplied by the sample provider rather than from assay-based typing.

Participants in the prospective study were aged about 18 to 95 years, lived in about two dozen United States geographic areas, and enrolled through a virtual design. Cohort assignment in the prospective study relied on participant-reported clinical history from a screening survey and a study questionnaire. Recovered participants in ImmuneRACE Cohort 3 were defined by two consecutive negative NP/OP PCR tests, clearance by a healthcare professional, or resolution of symptoms. In the prospective study, mobile phlebotomists collected whole blood, serum and a nasopharyngeal or oropharyngeal swab from each participant. Additional blood draws and questionnaires over an approximately 2-month period could optionally be provided by prospective study participants. Before DNA extraction, blood samples from the prospective study were shipped at room temperature or frozen. Overall results and qualifications from the work: Clinical and demographic metadata were provided uncurated, with the amount varying by source and participant.

The origin of this receptor is a woman aged 55-70 years who had recovered from COVID-19. The sequencing input was PBMCs or T cells enriched from blood (not recorded which). The V and J segments used are TRBV18 and TRBJ1-1; a weak D assignment points to TRBD1 (6 bases agree). The nucleotides read TGTGCCAGCTCACCACCGTTCCAGGGGGCTTTCTTT. It translates to CASSPPFQGAFF.